Below, 17 T cell receptor beta chains from the same sample are listed, as sequenced in a study of blood T cell repertoires in COVID-19. Method: immunoSEQ multiplex PCR; TCRdb's copy keeps in-frame clones and lacks some. The data hold more than 75,000 clones, with around 85% observed a single time. Sequencing was done on a sample of peripheral blood. The receptor source for this set is a man aged 30 to 39 with acute or convalescent COVID-19.

The chain links TRBV9 to TRBJ2-6; D is undetermined. V was clipped by 0 bases and J by 0 bases, with 4 bases between them. There are 15 residues in the CDR3. Germline CDR1 reads SGDLS; CDR2 reads YYNGEE. CDR3 DNA: TGTGCCAGCAGCGTAGCTAGCTCTGGGGCCAACGTCCTGACTTTC. Translation gives CASSVASSGANVLTF. The full variable domain, its missing parts supplied by reference TRBV9 and TRBJ2-6, is DSGVTQTPKHLITATGQRVTLRCSPRSGDLSVYWYQQSLDQGLQFLIQYYNGEERAKGNILERFSAQQFPDLHSELNLSSLELGDSALYFCASSVASSGANVLTFGAGSRLTVL.

The chain carries TRBV5-8 and TRBJ1-5; tentatively, D is TRBD1 (6 bases). The CDR3 sequence is 16 residues long. Germline loops: CDR1 SGHTS, CDR2 YDEGEE. V was pared by 4 bases and J by 2 bases, with 16 bases between. In DNA, the CDR3 is TGTGCCAGCAGCCGCCGAACCTCAGGGGGCAATCAGCCCCAGCATTTT. This sequence encodes CASSRRTSGGNQPQHF.

The V gene is TRBV6-4, the J gene TRBJ2-1, with a tentative D call TRBD2 (6 bases). The CDR3 consists of 15 residues. V lost 4 bases and J lost 8, with 18 bases in between. The V gene's germline CDR1 is MRHNA and CDR2 SNTAGT. CDR3 sequence reads: CASSAAGTPGDEQFF. CDR3 nucleotide sequence: TGTGCCAGCAGTGCAGCGGGCACCCCTGGAGATGAGCAGTTCTTC.

V usage is TRBV7-3 and J usage is TRBJ1-1; no clear D. Germline V CDR1 and CDR2: SGHTA, FQGTGA. The CDR3 has 16 residues. Trimming removed 2 bases at V and 4 bases at J, with 17 bases between. The CDR3 coding sequence is TGTGCCAGCAGCTTAGGAAGGCCGGGCGAGGGCACTGAAGCTTTCTTT. Protein: CASSLGRPGEGTEAFF. The full variable domain, its missing parts supplied by reference TRBV7-3 and TRBJ1-1, is GAGVSQTPSNKVTEKGKYVELRCDPISGHTALYWYRQSLGQGPEFLIYFQGTGAADDSGLPNDRFFAVRPEGSVSTLKIQRTERGDSAVYLCASSLGRPGEGTEAFFGQGTRLTVV.

The genes are TRBV30 and TRBJ1-1; D gene ambiguous. The CDR3 runs to 13 residues. Between the trimmed V and J ends, which lost 2 bases and 8 bases, there was a span of 15 bases. Germline CDR1 GTSNPN, CDR2 SVGIG (reference sequence). CDR3 bases: TGTGCCTGGAGTCGAGTCTGGGCTCCCGAAGCTTTCTTT. Translated: CAWSRVWAPEAFF. The full variable domain, in which reference TRBV30 and TRBJ1-1 provide the parts outside the CDR3, is SQTIHQWPATLVQPVGSPLSLECTVEGTSNPNLYWYRQAAGRGLQLLFYSVGIGQISSEVPQNLSASRPQDRQFILSSKKLLLSDSGFYLCAWSRVWAPEAFFGQGTRLTVV.

The J gene is TRBJ1-1, the V gene TRBV2; the match to TRBD1 covers 7 bases. J was trimmed by 0 bases and V by 7 bases; bases with no gene match: 5. CDR1 and CDR2 from the germline V gene are SNHLY and FYNNEI. The CDR3 has 14 amino acids. DNA of the CDR3: TGTGCCAGCACCAGACAGGGTATGAACACTGAAGCTTTCTTT. This gives the protein CASTRQGMNTEAFF.

This chain links TRBV29-1 with TRBJ1-2; TRBD1 might be the D (5 bases). V was pared by 6 bases and J by 3 bases, with 8 bases between. The CDR3 covers 11 residues. Germline assignment: CDR1 SQVTM and CDR2 ANQGSEA. The chain's CDR3 is CSVLTDYGYTF. In DNA form, the CDR3 reads TGCAGCGTCCTGACAGACTATGGCTACACCTTC.

The V and J genes are TRBV9 and TRBJ1-1, with no clear D. This CDR3 has 15 amino acids. The germline V gene has CDR1 SGDLS and CDR2 YYNGEE. V was trimmed by 0 bases and J by 1 base, leaving 10 bases between them. This CDR3 reads CASSVGPNPNTEAFF. CDR3 coding DNA: TGTGCCAGCAGCGTAGGCCCTAATCCGAACACTGAAGCTTTCTTT.

The V and J genes are TRBV27 and TRBJ1-2; 8 bases are a match to TRBD1. The J segment lost 8 bases and the V segment lost 3 bases, leaving 8 bases of the junction unmatched. The germline V gene has CDR1 MNHEY and CDR2 SMNVEV (reference sequence). CDR3 length: 14 amino acids. CDR3 nucleotides: TGTGCCAGCAGTTTCCGAGACAGGGGTGGAGGCTACACCTTC. Protein: CASSFRDRGGGYTF.

The chain combines TRBV7-9 with TRBJ2-2, with TRBD2 matching over 13 bases. Trimming cost V 5 bases and J 4 bases; bases outside gene matches: 1. The CDR3 runs 15 residues. Germline loops: CDR1 SEHNR, CDR2 FQNEAQ (reference sequence). Written as DNA, the CDR3 is TGTGCCAGCAGCGGGACTAGCGGGACCACCGGGGAGCTGTTTTTT. This codes for CASSGTSGTTGELFF.

This chain connects TRBV30 to TRBJ1-3, with D unclear. V was trimmed by 0 bases and J by 2 bases, leaving 14 bases between them. The length of the CDR3 is 16 residues. Germline V gives CDR1 GTSNPN, CDR2 SVGIG (reference sequence). The CDR3 nucleotides read TGTGCCTGGAGTGTACGCGAGGGTATAGCTGGAAACACCATATATTTT. Amino acids: CAWSVREGIAGNTIYF.

J is TRBJ1-3 and V is TRBV11-3; TRBD1 matches at 7 bases. CDR3 size: 12 residues. Germline trimming cut 7 bases from V and 4 bases from J; bases unmatched to any gene: 1. The germline CDR1 and CDR2 sequences are SGHNT and YENEEA. The CDR3 DNA reads as TGTGCCAGCATGACAGGGGGAAACACCATATATTTT. Amino acids: CASMTGGNTIYF.

This chain's CDR3 is CASSFLAGATGELFF. The CDR3 DNA reads as TGCGCCAGCAGCTTTCTAGCGGGAGCAACCGGGGAGCTGTTTTTT. J is TRBJ2-2 and V is TRBV5-1; 10 bases are shared with TRBD2. Germline CDR1 SGHRS, CDR2 YFSETQ. The CDR3 sequence is 15 residues long. J gave up 5 bases and V 2 bases, and 3 bases lay outside the gene matches. Based on the CDR3 plus reference TRBV5-1 and TRBJ2-2, the full variable domain is KAGVTQTPRYLIKTRGQQVTLSCSPISGHRSVSWYQQTPGQGLQFLFEYFSETQRNKGNFPGRFSGRQFSNSRSEMNVSTLELGDSALYLCASSFLAGATGELFFGEGSRLTVL.

The V and J genes are TRBV11-2 and TRBJ1-1; a weak D match, TRBD1 (6 bases). The germline V gene has CDR1 SGHAT and CDR2 FQNNGV. CDR3 length: 15 residues. Trimming pared 4 bases from V and 2 bases from J, leaving 14 bases between. The CDR3, as DNA: TGTGCCAGCAGCTACCTTGGACAGCTCAACACTGAAGCTTTCTTT. It specifies CASSYLGQLNTEAFF.

This clone was seen once. V usage is TRBV2 and J usage is TRBJ2-1; 14 nucleotides align to TRBD2. The CDR3 length is 15 residues. The V gene's germline CDR1 is SNHLY and CDR2 FYNNEI. V was pared by 7 bases and J by 7 bases, with 6 bases of the junction left unmatched. Here the CDR3 reads CASKPGTSGSNEQFF. The CDR3 bases are TGTGCCAGCAAGCCCGGGACTAGCGGGAGTAATGAGCAGTTCTTC.

The chain uses TRBV18 and TRBJ2-5; D perhaps matches TRBD1 (6 bases). There are 14 residues in the CDR3. V lost 4 bases to trimming and J lost 5 bases, with 14 bases between them. Germline V gene sequence: CDR1 KGHSH, CDR2 LQKENI. The CDR3 sequence: CASSRDRSPETQYF. The CDR3 DNA reads as TGTGCCAGCTCACGTGACAGGTCACCGGAGACCCAGTACTTC.

This clone appeared a few times. V gene TRBV7-9 combines with J gene TRBJ2-7; 7 nucleotides align to TRBD2. This CDR3 contains 16 residues. Germline trimming cut 5 bases from V and 5 bases from J; bases unmatched to any gene: 15. Germline CDR1 reads SEHNR; CDR2 reads FQNEAQ (reference sequence). DNA of the CDR3: TGTGCCAGCAGCCCCCGGGCGGGAGAGGGGAGGGACGAGCAGTACTTC. Amino acid sequence: CASSPRAGEGRDEQYF.